This TCR beta chain was captured by sequencing in a study of T cells in localized non-small cell lung cancer. General study results and limits: A median of about 60 of the top 100 tumor clones appeared in adjacent lung, which was paired and uninvolved. Compared with tumor, uninvolved adjacent lung displayed greater T cell clonality, ranking highest overall. Longer overall survival was seen with higher T cell density measured in blood.

About this clone: Antigen: not known.

Using immunoSEQ multiplex PCR, the repertoire was profiled, and TCRdb retains in-frame clones only, with some absent. Here the sample spans tens of thousands of clones, 80% to 90% being singletons. Here the sequenced sample was peripheral blood, taken before any cancer treatment. The sequence derives from a woman aged 40-69 years with stage I lung adenocarcinoma.

As DNA, the CDR3 is TGTGCCAGCAGCTTAGTACCCCGCTCCGCGGGGGGAGATACGCAGTATTTT. As protein: CASSLVPRSAGGDTQYF. The rearrangement uses TRBV7-2 and TRBJ2-3; 8 bases line up with TRBD2. The CDR3 extends over 17 amino acids. The J segment lost 5 bases and the V segment lost 1 base, leaving 11 bases of the junction unmatched. From germline, CDR1 is SGHTA and CDR2 FQGNSA.